Shown below are 10 T cell receptor beta chains from a single sample sequenced in a study of shared clonotypes between healthy human individuals. Clones were read by immunoSEQ multiplex PCR, and TCRdb kept only the in-frame ones, dropping some. The repertoire holds 550,000 to 700,000 clones, with 73% as singletons. Specimen: memory CD4+ T cells sorted from blood. Stated subset: CD45RA-negative fraction. The receptors were gathered from a woman in her thirties in good health.

This chain connects TRBV30 to TRBJ1-6; D uncertain. V lost 2 bases and J lost 9, with 20 bases in between. The CDR3 runs 16 residues. Per germline, CDR1 GTSNPN and CDR2 SVGIG (reference sequence). In DNA, the CDR3 is TGTGCCTGGAGTTCCCTTACGACACGACTTGGTTCACCCCTCCACTTT. It encodes CAWSSLTTRLGSPLHF.

V usage is TRBV15 and J usage is TRBJ2-7; the match to TRBD1 covers 8 bases. V was clipped by 1 base and J by 2 bases; unmatched bases: 7. CDR1 and CDR2 from the germline V gene are LNHNV and YYDKDF (reference sequence). This CDR3 spans 16 amino acids. The CDR3 coding sequence is TGTGCCACCAGCAGAGGTAGCCAGGGGGCCCCCTACGAGCAGTACTTC. Translated: CATSRGSQGAPYEQYF.

J is TRBJ2-1 and V is TRBV5-1; no firm D call. The germline V gene has CDR1 SGHRS and CDR2 YFSETQ. The CDR3 has 16 residues. Trimming took off 0 bases at V and 4 bases at J, with 14 bases between the two ends. CDR3 in amino acids: CASSLAVQKDYNEQFF. DNA for the CDR3: TGCGCCAGCAGCTTGGCAGTTCAGAAAGATTACAATGAGCAGTTCTTC.

This clone was counted once. The chain joins TRBV2 to TRBJ2-3; D gene uncertain. V was trimmed by 0 bases and J by 0 bases, leaving 10 bases between them. Per germline, CDR1 SNHLY and CDR2 FYNNEI. This CDR3 region has 16 residues. CDR3 DNA: TGTGCCAGCAGTGAAGCAAGGGCGCAAAGCACAGATACGCAGTATTTT. Protein: CASSEARAQSTDTQYF.

V gene TRBV7-2 combines with J gene TRBJ1-2; D is perhaps TRBD1 (5 bases). From germline, CDR1 is SGHTA and CDR2 FQGNSA. This CDR3 region has 14 residues. Trimming took 5 bases from V and 4 from J, leaving 14 bases between them. The CDR3 is CASSPGRVGYGYTF. The CDR3 bases are TGTGCCAGCAGCCCGGGGCGGGTTGGCTATGGCTACACCTTC. Using reference TRBV7-2 and TRBJ1-2 for the parts outside the CDR3, the full variable domain is GAGVSQSPSNKVTEKGKDVELRCDPISGHTALYWYRQSLGQGLEFLIYFQGNSAPDKSGLPSDRFSAERTGGSVSTLTIQRTQQEDSAVYLCASSPGRVGYGYTFGSGTRLTVV.

The chain joins TRBV29-1 to TRBJ2-3, with 10 bases matching TRBD2. CDR1 is SQVTM and CDR2 is ANQGSEA in the germline V gene. This CDR3 has 15 amino acids. V was clipped by 5 bases and J by 8 bases; unmatched bases: 13. CDR3 loop: CSVSTGTSEEGTQYF. CDR3 nucleotides: TGCAGCGTTTCGACCGGGACTAGCGAGGAGGGTACGCAGTATTTT.

This clone occurred a few times. The chain combines TRBV10-2 with TRBJ1-1; D is unclear. Germline CDR1 WSHSY, CDR2 SAAADI. Trimming left V 5 bases short and J 0 bases short, with 4 bases between. The CDR3 loop spans 12 amino acids. The DNA for the CDR3 is TGCGCCAGCAGTCCTATGAACACTGAAGCTTTCTTT. It yields the protein CASSPMNTEAFF.

The rearrangement uses TRBV19 and TRBJ2-2; 9 nucleotides agree with TRBD2. Germline-derived CDR1 and CDR2 are LNHDA and SQIVND (reference sequence). Losses at the gene ends were 4 bases for V and 4 bases for J; bases not matched to a gene: 19. This CDR3 contains 20 residues. The CDR3 region has the DNA TGTGCCAGTAGTAAGACCCGGGGTGGTAGCGGGAGTCCTACCACCGGGGAGCTGTTTTTT. It encodes CASSKTRGGSGSPTTGELFF.

V gene TRBV9 combines with J gene TRBJ2-1; 11 bases are shared with TRBD2. J lost 5 bases, V lost 4 bases, and 14 bases had no gene match. Germline CDR1 is SGDLS and CDR2 is YYNGEE. The CDR3 spans 18 residues. The CDR3 DNA follows: TGTGCCAGCAGCCCCTGGACTAGCGGGTTATTGAGGAACAATGAGCAGTTCTTC. This gives the protein CASSPWTSGLLRNNEQFF.

The rearrangement links TRBV5-4 to TRBJ2-3, with a weak D call TRBD1 (6 bases). Between the trimmed V and J ends, which lost 4 bases and 6 bases, there was a span of 15 bases. This CDR3 is 14 amino acids long. The germline V gene encodes CDR1 SGHNT and CDR2 YYREEE (reference sequence). The CDR3 region has the DNA TGTGCCAGCAGCCCTGGGGGCATAGGGGATACGCAGTATTTT. Protein product: CASSPGGIGDTQYF. Full variable domain (remainder filled in from reference TRBV5-4 and TRBJ2-3): ETGVTQSPTHLIKTRGQQVTLRCSSQSGHNTVSWYQQALGQGPQFIFQYYREEENGRGNFPPRFSGLQFPNYSSELNVNALELDDSALYLCASSPGGIGDTQYFGPGTRLTVL.